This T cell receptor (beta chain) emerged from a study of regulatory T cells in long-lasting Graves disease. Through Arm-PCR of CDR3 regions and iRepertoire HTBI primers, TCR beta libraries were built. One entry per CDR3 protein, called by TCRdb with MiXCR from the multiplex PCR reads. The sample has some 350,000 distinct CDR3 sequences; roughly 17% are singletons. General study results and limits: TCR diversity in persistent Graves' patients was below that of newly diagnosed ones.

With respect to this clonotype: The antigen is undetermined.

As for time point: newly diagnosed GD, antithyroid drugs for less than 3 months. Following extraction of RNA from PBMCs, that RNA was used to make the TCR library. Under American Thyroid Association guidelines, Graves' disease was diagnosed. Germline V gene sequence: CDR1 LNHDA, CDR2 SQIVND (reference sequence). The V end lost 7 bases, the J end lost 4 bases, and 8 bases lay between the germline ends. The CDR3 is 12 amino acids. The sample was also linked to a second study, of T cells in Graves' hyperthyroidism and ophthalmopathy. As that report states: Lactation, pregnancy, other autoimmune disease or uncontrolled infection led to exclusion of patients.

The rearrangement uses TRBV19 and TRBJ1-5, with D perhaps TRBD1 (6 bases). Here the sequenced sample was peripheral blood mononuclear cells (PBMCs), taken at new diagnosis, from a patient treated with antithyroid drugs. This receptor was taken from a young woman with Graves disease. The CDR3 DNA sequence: TGTGCCAGTACGGACAGAAATCAGCCCCAGCATTTT. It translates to CASTDRNQPQHF.